These 22 T cell receptor beta chains came from one sample sequenced in a study of control samples from healthy donors and cancer patients. The data were produced by immunoSEQ multiplex PCR, yet TCRdb's version contains in-frame clones alone and is incomplete. Among 65,000 to 80,000 clones listed, approximately 90% were seen once. Sequenced sample: PBMCs. These receptors came from a woman aged 60-75 years with head and neck cancer.

The chain employs TRBV10-3 and TRBJ1-2; 8 bases line up with TRBD1. Trimming at V came to 4 bases and at J to 5 bases, leaving 9 bases not matched to a gene. Germline V gene sequence: CDR1 ENHRY, CDR2 SYGVKD. CDR3 length: 15 residues. The CDR3 reads CAISGGGQGLYGYTF. CDR3 DNA: TGTGCCATCAGTGGGGGAGGACAGGGACTTTATGGCTACACCTTC.

Only one count was recorded for this clone. CDR3 sequence reads: CATSRGLADPLQYF. For the CDR3, the DNA is TGTGCCACCAGCAGGGGACTAGCGGATCCGCTTCAGTACTTC. The chain joins TRBV15 to TRBJ2-7; TRBD2 matches 11 bases. Germline loops: CDR1 LNHNV, CDR2 YYDKDF (reference sequence). V shed 3 bases, J shed 10 bases, and the junction held 8 bases outside the gene matches. CDR3 length equals 14 residues.

The rearrangement uses TRBV9 and TRBJ2-3; D is unclear. This CDR3 has 16 residues. CDR1 and CDR2 (germline): SGDLS, YYNGEE. Deletions cut 4 bases from V and 2 bases from J, with 17 bases between. The CDR3 DNA follows: TGTGCCAGCAGCCCCAGGCCCCTCGGCACCACAGATACGCAGTATTTT. Protein product: CASSPRPLGTTDTQYF.

The chain links TRBV6-5 to TRBJ2-7, with D perhaps matching TRBD1 (6 bases). This CDR3 is built from 14 residues. Deletions cut 7 bases from V and 4 bases from J, with 17 bases between. Germline V lookup: CDR1 MNHEY, CDR2 SVGAGI. CDR3 loop: CASMITGIRYEQYF. The CDR3 DNA is TGTGCCAGCATGATTACAGGGATCAGGTACGAGCAGTACTTC.

This clone was seen a few times. V usage is TRBV11-2 and J usage is TRBJ1-2; D unclear. The V end lost 6 bases, the J end lost 5 bases, and 16 bases lay between the germline ends. CDR3 length: 14 residues. Germline V gene sequence: CDR1 SGHAT, CDR2 FQNNGV. The CDR3 loop is CASRLPRAPYGYTF. CDR3 nucleotide sequence: TGTGCCAGCAGACTACCCCGGGCCCCGTATGGCTACACCTTC. Together with reference TRBV11-2 and TRBJ1-2, the CDR3 gives the full variable domain: EAGVAQSPRYKIIEKRQSVAFWCNPISGHATLYWYQQILGQGPKLLIQFQNNGVVDDSQLPKDRFSAERLKGVDSTLKIQPAKLEDSAVYLCASRLPRAPYGYTFGSGTRLTVV.

This chain uses TRBV30 with TRBJ1-4; 11 bases fit TRBD1. Germline assignment: CDR1 GTSNPN and CDR2 SVGIG (reference sequence). Trimming cost V 4 bases and J 3 bases; bases outside gene matches: 7. CDR3 length equals 16 residues. CDR3 DNA: TGTGCCTGGACGGACAGGGGGCGAGTAGCTAATGAAAAACTGTTTTTT. This gives the protein CAWTDRGRVANEKLFF.

J is TRBJ2-6 and V is TRBV25-1; D uncertain. Looked up from germline, CDR1 is MGHDK and CDR2 is SYGVNS. The CDR3 spans 15 residues. The ends were cut back, 5 bases at V and 0 bases at J, with 8 bases in the middle. The CDR3: CASSYQTSGANVLTF. The CDR3 DNA reads TGTGCCAGCAGTTATCAGACCTCTGGGGCCAACGTCCTGACTTTC.

The chain has TRBV6-1 and TRBJ2-3; no reliable D call. This CDR3 is 13 amino acids long. Trimming left V 2 bases short and J 5 bases short, with 8 bases between. From germline, CDR1 is MNHNS and CDR2 SASEGT. The CDR3 is CASSEPALDTQYF. CDR3 coding DNA: TGTGCCAGCAGTGAACCAGCTCTAGATACGCAGTATTTT.

J is TRBJ1-2 and V is TRBV6-2 or TRBV6-3, with unresolved D. Germline V lookup: CDR1 MNHEY, CDR2 SVGEGT. CDR3 length: 13 amino acids. V was clipped by 2 bases and J by 5 bases, with 9 bases between them. In nucleotides, the CDR3 is TGTGCCAGCAGTTACACATCGTCGTATGGCTACACCTTC. Its protein product is CASSYTSSYGYTF.

The V gene is TRBV19, the J gene TRBJ2-2; 9 bases agree with TRBD2. After removal of 3 bases from V and 2 bases from J, the junction contained 4 bases not matched to a gene. Germline CDR1 LNHDA, CDR2 SQIVND (reference sequence). The CDR3 is made up of 16 amino acids. The CDR3 bases are TGTGCCAGTAGTATTAAGACTAGCGGAAACACCGGGGAGCTGTTTTTT. Amino acids: CASSIKTSGNTGELFF.

The chain carries TRBV30 and TRBJ1-2, with 9 nucleotides matching TRBD1. Germline V CDR1 and CDR2: GTSNPN, SVGIG (reference sequence). This CDR3 is 13 amino acids long. The trim removed 6 bases at V and 4 bases at J, leaving 6 bases unmatched. The CDR3, as DNA: TGTGCCTGCCTATCGGACAGGGGCTATGGCTACACCTTC. Translation gives CACLSDRGYGYTF. The whole variable domain, remainder taken from reference TRBV30 and TRBJ1-2, is SQTIHQWPATLVQPVGSPLSLECTVEGTSNPNLYWYRQAAGRGLQLLFYSVGIGQISSEVPQNLSASRPQDRQFILSSKKLLLSDSGFYLCACLSDRGYGYTFGSGTRLTVV.

This chain uses TRBV27 with TRBJ2-2, with TRBD2 identical over 7 bases. Unmatched junction bases numbered 35, after V lost 11 bases and J lost 5 bases. Germline CDR1 and CDR2: MNHEY and SMNVEV (reference sequence). There are 22 residues in the CDR3. CDR3 sequence reads: CADPWTPRRAGVRKVRTGELFF. The DNA for the CDR3 is TGTGCCGACCCATGGACCCCTAGGCGCGCGGGAGTTAGAAAAGTTAGGACCGGGGAGCTGTTTTTT.

J is TRBJ1-2 and V is TRBV5-4, with D unclear. Looked up from germline, CDR1 is SGHNT and CDR2 is YYREEE (reference sequence). There are 14 residues in the CDR3. Trimming stripped 0 bases from V and 2 bases from J, with 8 bases between. CDR3 nucleotide sequence: TGTGCCAGCAGCTTGGACACACGAAACTATGGCTACACCTTC. This sequence encodes CASSLDTRNYGYTF.

The J gene is TRBJ2-1, the V gene TRBV7-9; tentatively, D is TRBD1 (6 bases). Trimming removed 11 bases at V and 8 bases at J, with 22 bases between. CDR1 is SEHNR and CDR2 is FQNEAQ in the germline V gene (reference sequence). This CDR3 spans 14 amino acids. This CDR3 reads CAEKRSGGGDEQFF. CDR3 DNA sequence: TGTGCCGAGAAAAGGTCTGGGGGCGGAGATGAGCAGTTCTTC.

For the CDR3, the DNA is TGTGCCAGCAGCTTAACTGGGAGTACAGATACGCAGTATTTT. This codes for CASSLTGSTDTQYF. The chain recombines TRBV7-3 with TRBJ2-3, with a tentative D call TRBD2 (5 bases). Trimming removed 0 bases from V and 3 bases from J, with 7 bases in between. Germline V lookup: CDR1 SGHTA, CDR2 FQGTGA. There are 14 residues in the CDR3.

The chain combines TRBV5-5 with TRBJ2-1; 8 bases align to TRBD2. Looked up from germline, CDR1 is SGHKS and CDR2 is YYEKEE (reference sequence). V lost 6 bases and J lost 7; bases outside the gene matches: 9. The CDR3 covers 14 residues. The CDR3 DNA reads TGTGCCAGCACCCCGGGACTAGGATCAAATGAGCAGTTCTTC. Protein: CASTPGLGSNEQFF.

V is TRBV2 and J is TRBJ2-1; no firm D call. The CDR3 spans 16 residues. Germline lookup yields CDR1 SNHLY and CDR2 FYNNEI. V was cut by 0 bases and J by 11 bases, with 20 bases left in between. CDR3 amino acids: CASSEAPSGANLKQFF. The CDR3 region has the DNA TGTGCCAGCAGTGAAGCTCCATCGGGTGCAAATCTGAAGCAGTTCTTC.

The CDR3 is CASSWDRGQPQHF. CDR3 coding DNA: TGTGCTTCCTCTTGGGACCGGGGACAGCCCCAGCATTTT. The chain joins TRBV12-5 to TRBJ1-5; weak D call: TRBD1 (5 bases). The CDR3 has 13 residues. V shed 11 bases and J shed 7 bases, with 18 bases lying between them. Germline loops: CDR1 LGHNT, CDR2 FRNRAP.

The sample holds one count of this clone. The genes are TRBV28 and TRBJ2-7; 8 nucleotides line up with TRBD1. Germline V CDR1 and CDR2: MDHEN, SYDVKM. The CDR3 contains 14 residues. The V and J ends lost 4 bases and 9 bases, in that order; junction bases with no gene match: 11. The CDR3 nucleotides are TGTGCCAGCAGTTATACAGGGGGTGGACTGTCGCAGTACTTC. The encoded protein is CASSYTGGGLSQYF. Full variable domain (outside the CDR3, taken from reference TRBV28 and TRBJ2-7): DVKVTQSSRYLVKRTGEKVFLECVQDMDHENMFWYRQDPGLGLRLIYFSYDVKMKEKGDIPEGYSVSREKKERFSLILESASTNQTSMYLCASSYTGGGLSQYFGPGTRLTVT.

This clone turned up a few times. This CDR3 is CASSQDPEGAMTQYF. In DNA form, the CDR3 reads TGTGCCAGCAGCCAAGATCCGGAGGGGGCGATGACGCAGTATTTT. The genes are TRBV14 and TRBJ2-3; possibly TRBD1 for D (7 bases). The germline CDR1 and CDR2 sequences are SGHDN and FVKESK. V dropped 0 bases and J dropped 9 bases, with 16 bases sitting between them. This CDR3 is built from 15 residues.

This chain connects TRBV19 to TRBJ1-1; TRBD1 is a possible D gene (5 bases). CDR3 length: 15 residues. The V gene lost 7 bases and the J gene lost 1 base, with 16 bases spanning the gap. Germline assignment: CDR1 LNHDA and CDR2 SQIVND (reference sequence). This CDR3 reads CASNMGRTGNTEAFF. The CDR3 DNA reads TGTGCCAGTAATATGGGCCGAACAGGGAACACTGAAGCTTTCTTT.

This chain joins TRBV3-1 (or the pseudogene TRBV3-2) and TRBJ2-1, with unresolved D. V was pared by 0 bases and J by 10 bases, with 13 bases between. This CDR3 is 14 amino acids long. Germline V gene sequence: CDR1 LGHDT, CDR2 YNNKEL (reference sequence). CDR3 sequence (DNA): TGTGCCAGCAGCCAAGATTGGGCCGGGCGCGAGCAGTTCTTC. Translation: CASSQDWAGREQFF.